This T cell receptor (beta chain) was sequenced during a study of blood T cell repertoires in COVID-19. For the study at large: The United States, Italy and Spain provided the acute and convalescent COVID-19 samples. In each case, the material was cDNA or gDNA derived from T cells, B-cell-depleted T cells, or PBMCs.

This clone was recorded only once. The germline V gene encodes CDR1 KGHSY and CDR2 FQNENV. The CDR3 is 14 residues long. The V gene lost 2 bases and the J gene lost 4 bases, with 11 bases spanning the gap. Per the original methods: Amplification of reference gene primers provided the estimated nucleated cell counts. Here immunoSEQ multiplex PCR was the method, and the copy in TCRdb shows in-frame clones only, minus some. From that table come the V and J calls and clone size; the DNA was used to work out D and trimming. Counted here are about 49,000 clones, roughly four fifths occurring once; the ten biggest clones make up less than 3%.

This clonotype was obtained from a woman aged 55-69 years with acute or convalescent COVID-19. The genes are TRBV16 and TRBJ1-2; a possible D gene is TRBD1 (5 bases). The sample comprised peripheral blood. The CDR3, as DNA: TGTGCCAGCAGCCAACTGGACACAAGCTATGGCTACACCTTC. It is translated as CASSQLDTSYGYTF. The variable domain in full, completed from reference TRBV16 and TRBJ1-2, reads GEEVAQTPKHLVRGEGQKAKLYCAPIKGHSYVFWYQQVLKNEFKFLISFQNENVFDETGMPKERFSAKCLPNSPCSLEIQATKLEDSAVYFCASSQLDTSYGYTFGSGTRLTVV.